This T cell receptor beta chain was sequenced for a study of CD8+ T cells in alopecia areata. Regarding the study as a whole: TCRs were shared less clearly across patients than in mice, possibly for HLA-related reasons. Clonality was higher in lesional than normal scalp, especially in alopecia totalis/universalis.

Following extraction, RNA underwent reverse transcription to cDNA, which served as the sequencing template. Sequencing was performed with immunoSEQ multiplex PCR; in TCRdb, only in-frame clones are kept and a portion is missing. The sample has 95,000 to 120,000 clones; roughly 64% are singletons. For this clone: The antigen remains undetermined.

CDR3 length: 12 residues. From germline, CDR1 is MDHEN and CDR2 SYDVKM. The V gene end was trimmed by 7 bases and the J gene end by 3 bases; junction bases not matched to a gene: 3. The receptor was derived from a human donor in good health. This sequence joins TRBV28 and TRBJ2-7; 7 nucleotides agree with TRBD1. Sequenced sample: CD8+ T cells sorted from blood. CDR3: CASKAGGYEQYF. As DNA, the CDR3 is TGTGCCAGCAAGGCAGGGGGCTACGAGCAGTACTTC.